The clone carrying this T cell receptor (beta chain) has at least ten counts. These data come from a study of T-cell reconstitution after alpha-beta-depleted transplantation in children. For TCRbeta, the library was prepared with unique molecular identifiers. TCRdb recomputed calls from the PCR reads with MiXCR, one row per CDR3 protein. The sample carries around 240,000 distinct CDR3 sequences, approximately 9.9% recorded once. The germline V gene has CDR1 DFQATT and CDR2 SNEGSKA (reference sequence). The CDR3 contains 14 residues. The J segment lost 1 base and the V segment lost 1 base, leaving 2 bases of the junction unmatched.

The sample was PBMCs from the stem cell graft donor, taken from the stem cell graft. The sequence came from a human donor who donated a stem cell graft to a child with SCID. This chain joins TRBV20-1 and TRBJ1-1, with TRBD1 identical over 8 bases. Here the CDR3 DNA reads TGCAGTGCTAGAGGGACAGGGTCGAACACTGAAGCTTTCTTT. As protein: CSARGTGSNTEAFF.